These T cell receptor beta chains were read from a single sample in a study of blood T cell repertoires in COVID-19. Clones were sequenced by immunoSEQ multiplex PCR, and TCRdb holds only the in-frame ones, with some missing. The data contain about 310,000 clones, nearly 90% of them singletons. The sequencing input was peripheral blood. The receptors were sampled from a woman in her thirties or forties with COVID-19, enrolled during active disease. Each CDR3 is given with its conserved first and last residue. Fields, in order: CDR3 protein, CDR3 DNA, CDR3 length, clone size, D gene, V gene, J gene. A D gene is named only where the DNA matches it firmly. Part of the rows lack a size; the others show once, few, many or a class for expanded clones.

cdr3_aa: CASSPLAGVQHEQFF
cdr3_nt: TGTGCCAGCTCACCTCTAGCGGGAGTCCAGCATGAGCAGTTCTTC
cdr3_length: 15
clone_size: -
d_call: TRBD2
v_call: TRBV18
j_call: TRBJ2-1

cdr3_aa: CASRGQGRGNTIYF
cdr3_nt: TGTGCCAGCAGAGGACAGGGCCGGGGAAACACCATATATTTT
cdr3_length: 14
clone_size: -
d_call: TRBD1
v_call: TRBV6-5
j_call: TRBJ1-3

cdr3_aa: CASSTRDRGTSPLHF
cdr3_nt: TGTGCCAGCAGCACCCGGGACAGGGGTACTTCACCCCTCCACTTT
cdr3_length: 15
clone_size: -
d_call: TRBD1
v_call: TRBV5-6
j_call: TRBJ1-6

cdr3_aa: CASSSDRASGNTIYF
cdr3_nt: TGTGCCAGCAGCTCCGACAGGGCCTCTGGAAACACCATATATTTT
cdr3_length: 15
clone_size: once
d_call: TRBD1
v_call: TRBV7-2
j_call: TRBJ1-3

cdr3_aa: CASSLVGSGGYTF
cdr3_nt: TGTGCCAGCAGCTTGGTTGGGTCGGGTGGCTACACCTTC
cdr3_length: 13
clone_size: once
d_call: -
v_call: TRBV5-5
j_call: TRBJ1-2

cdr3_aa: CASSLDPDRGIETQYF
cdr3_nt: TGCGCCAGCAGCTTGGACCCGGACAGGGGAATAGAGACCCAGTACTTC
cdr3_length: 16
clone_size: -
d_call: TRBD1
v_call: TRBV5-1
j_call: TRBJ2-5

cdr3_aa: CASSPLDRAYEQYF
cdr3_nt: TGTGCCAGCAGCCCGCTGGACAGGGCCTACGAGCAGTACTTC
cdr3_length: 14
clone_size: -
d_call: TRBD1
v_call: TRBV7-2
j_call: TRBJ2-7

cdr3_aa: CASSPPSSTDTYGYTF
cdr3_nt: TGTGCCAGCAGCCCCCCCTCATCGACCGACACCTATGGCTACACCTTC
cdr3_length: 16
clone_size: -
d_call: -
v_call: TRBV7-9
j_call: TRBJ1-2

cdr3_aa: CASSFLPSGRRNHNEQFF
cdr3_nt: TGTGCCAGCAGTTTTCTCCCGAGCGGGAGGAGAAACCACAATGAGCAGTTCTTC
cdr3_length: 18
clone_size: -
d_call: TRBD2
v_call: TRBV27
j_call: TRBJ2-1

cdr3_aa: CASSIIQGSNQPQHF
cdr3_nt: TGTGCCAGCAGTATAATACAGGGTAGCAATCAGCCCCAGCATTTT
cdr3_length: 15
clone_size: -
d_call: -
v_call: TRBV28
j_call: TRBJ1-5

cdr3_aa: CASSLWAENNEQFF
cdr3_nt: TGTGCCAGCAGCTTGTGGGCCGAAAACAATGAGCAGTTCTTC
cdr3_length: 14
clone_size: many
d_call: -
v_call: TRBV7-2
j_call: TRBJ2-1

cdr3_aa: CASSIQGYTEAFF
cdr3_nt: TGTGCCAGCAGCATACAGGGGTACACTGAAGCTTTCTTT
cdr3_length: 13
clone_size: -
d_call: TRBD1
v_call: TRBV4-2
j_call: TRBJ1-1

cdr3_aa: CAISQGFKDTQYF
cdr3_nt: TGTGCCATCAGTCAGGGGTTCAAAGATACGCAGTATTTT
cdr3_length: 13
clone_size: -
d_call: -
v_call: TRBV10-3
j_call: TRBJ2-3

cdr3_aa: CASSNGGQLNEKLFF
cdr3_nt: TGTGCCAGCAGCAACGGGGGACAGCTTAATGAAAAACTGTTTTTT
cdr3_length: 15
clone_size: -
d_call: TRBD1
v_call: TRBV13
j_call: TRBJ1-4

cdr3_aa: CASSQDIGAWRDYGYTF
cdr3_nt: TGCGCCAGCAGCCAAGATATCGGGGCCTGGAGGGACTATGGCTACACCTTC
cdr3_length: 17
clone_size: -
d_call: -
v_call: TRBV4-1
j_call: TRBJ1-2

cdr3_aa: CASSLFGGRNTEAFF
cdr3_nt: TGTGCCAGCAGTTTATTCGGGGGGCGGAACACTGAAGCTTTCTTT
cdr3_length: 15
clone_size: -
d_call: -
v_call: TRBV27
j_call: TRBJ1-1

cdr3_aa: CASSSPGGAKNIQYF
cdr3_nt: TGTGCCAGCAGCTCACCGGGGGGGGCTAAAAACATTCAGTACTTC
cdr3_length: 15
clone_size: -
d_call: TRBD2
v_call: TRBV11-1
j_call: TRBJ2-4

cdr3_aa: CASSQTGSYNEQFF
cdr3_nt: TGCGCCAGCAGCCAGACAGGCTCCTACAATGAGCAGTTCTTC
cdr3_length: 14
clone_size: -
d_call: -
v_call: TRBV4-3
j_call: TRBJ2-1

cdr3_aa: CASSEHGTGHTEAFF
cdr3_nt: TGTGCCAGTAGCGAACACGGGACAGGTCATACTGAAGCTTTCTTT
cdr3_length: 15
clone_size: -
d_call: TRBD1
v_call: TRBV19
j_call: TRBJ1-1

cdr3_aa: CASSLTGRNSPLHF
cdr3_nt: TGTGCCAGCAGCCTGACAGGGAGGAATTCACCCCTCCACTTT
cdr3_length: 14
clone_size: -
d_call: TRBD1
v_call: TRBV6-5
j_call: TRBJ1-6

cdr3_aa: CASSQEEDRGNSPLHF
cdr3_nt: TGCGCCAGCAGCCAAGAGGAGGACAGGGGAAATTCACCCCTCCACTTT
cdr3_length: 16
clone_size: -
d_call: TRBD1
v_call: TRBV4-3
j_call: TRBJ1-6

cdr3_aa: CASSSHRGWNTEAFF
cdr3_nt: TGTGCCAGCAGTTCCCACAGGGGATGGAACACTGAAGCTTTCTTT
cdr3_length: 15
clone_size: once
d_call: TRBD1
v_call: TRBV28
j_call: TRBJ1-1